This is a list of T cell receptor beta chains from one sample in a study of T-cell reconstitution after alpha-beta-depleted transplantation in children. TCRdb processed the PCR reads anew with MiXCR; each CDR3 protein has one entry. The sample contains about 74,000 distinct CDR3 sequences, 11% to 15% of which appear only once. The material was PBMCs, mostly from graft donor cells, obtained 180 days after TCRalphabeta/CD19-depleted stem cell transplant. These receptors were collected from a male patient aged 2 to 10 who had a stem cell transplant for acute lymphoblastic leukemia, so the T cells may come from the graft donor. The CDR3 runs from the conserved cysteine through the conserved F or W. A D gene is named only where the DNA matches it firmly. Part of the rows lack a size; the others show once, few, many or a class for expanded clones.

J gene: TRBJ1-2
D gene: TRBD1
V gene: TRBV6-1
clone size: -
CDR3 protein: CASSGPGGYGYTF
CDR3 DNA: TGTGCCAGCAGTGGCCCAGGGGGCTATGGCTACACCTTC

J gene: TRBJ1-2
D gene: TRBD1
V gene: TRBV10-3
clone size: -
CDR3 protein: CAISDPNRGQVYGYTF
CDR3 DNA: TGTGCCATCAGTGACCCCAACAGGGGGCAGGTCTATGGCTACACCTTC

J gene: TRBJ2-3
D gene: TRBD2
V gene: TRBV7-8
clone size: -
CDR3 protein: CASTPVERGHDTQYF
CDR3 DNA: TGTGCCAGCACCCCGGTGGAGCGGGGGCACGATACGCAGTATTTT

J gene: TRBJ1-5
D gene: -
V gene: TRBV5-1
clone size: -
CDR3 protein: CASFTRFGDFYQPQHF
CDR3 DNA: TGCGCCAGCTTTACCCGATTCGGCGATTTTTATCAGCCCCAGCATTTT

J gene: TRBJ1-2
D gene: -
V gene: TRBV5-1
clone size: few
CDR3 protein: CASSLYDSYGYTF
CDR3 DNA: TGCGCCAGCAGCTTGTACGACAGCTATGGCTACACCTTC

J gene: TRBJ1-2
D gene: -
V gene: TRBV28
clone size: few
CDR3 protein: CASSPWGGQSYGYTF
CDR3 DNA: TGTGCCAGCAGCCCCTGGGGAGGCCAATCCTATGGCTACACCTTC

J gene: TRBJ2-1
D gene: TRBD2
V gene: TRBV5-5
clone size: many
CDR3 protein: CASSLRRGAPYNEQFF
CDR3 DNA: TGTGCCAGCAGCTTGCGGCGGGGGGCCCCCTACAATGAGCAGTTCTTC

J gene: TRBJ1-2
D gene: -
V gene: TRBV18
clone size: -
CDR3 protein: CASSPQRGGYGDTF
CDR3 DNA: TGTGCCAGCTCACCCCAACGGGGCGGCTATGGCGACACCTTC

J gene: TRBJ1-6
D gene: TRBD1
V gene: TRBV6-5
clone size: -
CDR3 protein: CASSYTDRVGPLHF
CDR3 DNA: TGTGCCAGCAGTTACACCGACAGGGTCGGACCCCTCCACTTT

J gene: TRBJ1-5
D gene: -
V gene: TRBV12-3/TRBV12-4
clone size: few
CDR3 protein: CASSGASNQPQHF
CDR3 DNA: TGTGCCAGCAGTGGGGCTAGCAATCAGCCCCAGCATTTT

J gene: TRBJ2-3
D gene: TRBD1
V gene: TRBV27
clone size: few
CDR3 protein: CASSLSWTGWTDTQYF
CDR3 DNA: TGTGCCAGCAGTTTATCGTGGACAGGGTGGACAGATACGCAGTATTTT

J gene: TRBJ2-7
D gene: TRBD1
V gene: TRBV28
clone size: -
CDR3 protein: CASSLWTGLDEQYF
CDR3 DNA: TGTGCCAGCAGTCTCTGGACAGGGTTAGACGAGCAGTACTTC

J gene: TRBJ2-5
D gene: -
V gene: TRBV18
clone size: -
CDR3 protein: CASSRLGQGVRETQYF
CDR3 DNA: TGTGCCAGCTCACGCCTCGGGCAGGGTGTACGGGAGACCCAGTACTTC

J gene: TRBJ1-4
D gene: TRBD1
V gene: TRBV5-1
clone size: few
CDR3 protein: CASSWGDRLNEKLFF
CDR3 DNA: TGCGCCAGCAGCTGGGGGGACAGACTTAATGAAAAACTGTTTTTT

J gene: TRBJ2-6
D gene: TRBD1
V gene: TRBV29-1
clone size: -
CDR3 protein: CSVEDRGTGSSGANVLTF
CDR3 DNA: TGCAGCGTTGAAGATAGAGGGACAGGGAGCTCTGGGGCCAACGTCCTGACTTTC

J gene: TRBJ1-6
D gene: TRBD1
V gene: TRBV5-1
clone size: -
CDR3 protein: CASSGGTANSPLHF
CDR3 DNA: TGCGCCAGCAGCGGGGGGACAGCAAATTCACCCCTCCACTTT

J gene: TRBJ1-1
D gene: -
V gene: TRBV12-3/TRBV12-4
clone size: -
CDR3 protein: CASINWPDFDTEAFF
CDR3 DNA: TGTGCCAGCATCAATTGGCCGGACTTTGACACTGAAGCTTTCTTT

J gene: TRBJ2-7
D gene: -
V gene: TRBV12-3/TRBV12-4
clone size: -
CDR3 protein: CASSLARQAYEQYF
CDR3 DNA: TGTGCCAGCAGTTTAGCGCGGCAGGCCTACGAGCAGTACTTC

J gene: TRBJ2-5
D gene: -
V gene: TRBV29-1
clone size: -
CDR3 protein: CSVGLPTGRLETQYF
CDR3 DNA: TGCAGCGTTGGGCTCCCGACAGGGAGGTTAGAGACCCAGTACTTC

J gene: TRBJ2-5
D gene: -
V gene: TRBV5-1
clone size: few
CDR3 protein: CASSPQPRGFQETQYF
CDR3 DNA: TGCGCCAGCAGCCCCCAGCCCAGGGGTTTCCAAGAGACCCAGTACTTC

J gene: TRBJ1-5
D gene: -
V gene: TRBV27
clone size: few
CDR3 protein: CAAAGLSNQPQHF
CDR3 DNA: TGTGCTGCGGCAGGGCTGAGCAATCAGCCCCAGCATTTT

J gene: TRBJ2-3
D gene: -
V gene: TRBV7-8
clone size: -
CDR3 protein: CASSFPSRRTDTQYF
CDR3 DNA: TGTGCCAGCAGCTTTCCCTCCAGGAGGACAGATACGCAGTATTTT

J gene: TRBJ2-2
D gene: TRBD2
V gene: TRBV3-1
clone size: many
CDR3 protein: CASSQVLALAVSETGELFF
CDR3 DNA: TGTGCCAGCAGCCAAGTCTTGGCGCTAGCGGTTAGTGAAACCGGGGAGCTGTTTTTT

J gene: TRBJ2-1
D gene: TRBD2
V gene: TRBV27
clone size: few
CDR3 protein: CASRREFHNEQFF
CDR3 DNA: TGTGCCAGCAGGCGGGAGTTCCACAATGAGCAGTTCTTC

J gene: TRBJ2-1
D gene: -
V gene: TRBV5-1
clone size: many
CDR3 protein: CASSLAKSSSSYNEQFF
CDR3 DNA: TGCGCCAGCAGCTTGGCCAAGTCCTCAAGTTCCTACAATGAGCAGTTCTTC

J gene: TRBJ2-7
D gene: -
V gene: TRBV20-1
clone size: -
CDR3 protein: CSARGSKQDEQYF
CDR3 DNA: TGCAGTGCTAGGGGAAGCAAACAGGACGAGCAGTACTTC

J gene: TRBJ2-7
D gene: TRBD2
V gene: TRBV5-1
clone size: many
CDR3 protein: CASSFDRGGSYEQYF
CDR3 DNA: TGCGCCAGCAGCTTTGACCGCGGGGGCTCCTACGAGCAGTACTTC

J gene: TRBJ2-3
D gene: -
V gene: TRBV6-5
clone size: -
CDR3 protein: CASSYQGTHTDTQYF
CDR3 DNA: TGTGCCAGCAGTTATCAGGGTACCCACACAGATACGCAGTATTTT

J gene: TRBJ2-7
D gene: -
V gene: TRBV20-1
clone size: few
CDR3 protein: CSALPGVDEQYF
CDR3 DNA: TGCAGTGCCCTGCCCGGGGTGGACGAGCAGTACTTC

J gene: TRBJ2-7
D gene: TRBD1
V gene: TRBV5-1
clone size: few
CDR3 protein: CASSRADRGVYEQYF
CDR3 DNA: TGCGCCAGCAGCCGCGCCGACAGGGGTGTGTACGAGCAGTACTTC

J gene: TRBJ1-4
D gene: TRBD1
V gene: TRBV7-2
clone size: -
CDR3 protein: CASRPTGSPEKLFF
CDR3 DNA: TGTGCCAGCAGGCCGACAGGGTCCCCTGAAAAACTGTTTTTT

J gene: TRBJ1-1
D gene: TRBD1
V gene: TRBV28
clone size: few
CDR3 protein: CASSTSGQGTSEAFF
CDR3 DNA: TGTGCCAGCAGTACCTCGGGACAGGGTACTTCTGAAGCTTTCTTT

J gene: TRBJ1-1
D gene: -
V gene: TRBV10-3
clone size: many
CDR3 protein: CATQGGGNTEAFF
CDR3 DNA: TGTGCCACCCAGGGCGGAGGGAACACTGAAGCTTTCTTT

J gene: TRBJ2-5
D gene: -
V gene: TRBV6-5
clone size: few
CDR3 protein: CASSYLQGPQETQYF
CDR3 DNA: TGTGCCAGCAGTTACTTACAGGGCCCTCAAGAGACCCAGTACTTC

J gene: TRBJ1-5
D gene: -
V gene: TRBV30
clone size: -
CDR3 protein: CAWSGTLRGQPQHF
CDR3 DNA: TGTGCCTGGAGTGGTACCTTACGGGGACAGCCCCAGCATTTT

J gene: TRBJ1-5
D gene: -
V gene: TRBV10-3
clone size: -
CDR3 protein: CAISERRGRVDQPQHF
CDR3 DNA: TGTGCCATCAGTGAGCGGAGAGGGAGGGTGGATCAGCCCCAGCATTTT

J gene: TRBJ1-3
D gene: -
V gene: TRBV6-1
clone size: -
CDR3 protein: CASSVEGTGGNTIYF
CDR3 DNA: TGTGCCAGCAGTGTAGAGGGTACGGGAGGAAACACCATATATTTT

J gene: TRBJ2-1
D gene: -
V gene: TRBV10-3
clone size: -
CDR3 protein: CAISESTGRGKNEQFF
CDR3 DNA: TGTGCCATCAGTGAGTCGACCGGGAGAGGAAAAAATGAGCAGTTCTTC

J gene: TRBJ2-4
D gene: TRBD1
V gene: TRBV5-1
clone size: -
CDR3 protein: CASSWGQGLAKNIQYF
CDR3 DNA: TGCGCCAGCAGCTGGGGACAGGGACTAGCCAAAAACATTCAGTACTTC

J gene: TRBJ1-5
D gene: -
V gene: TRBV7-9
clone size: few
CDR3 protein: CASSLAMGVDNQPQHF
CDR3 DNA: TGTGCCAGCAGCTTAGCGATGGGGGTTGACAATCAGCCCCAGCATTTT

J gene: TRBJ2-3
D gene: TRBD1
V gene: TRBV24-1
clone size: -
CDR3 protein: CATSDQRGRGADTQYF
CDR3 DNA: TGTGCCACCAGTGACCAGAGGGGGCGCGGAGCAGATACGCAGTATTTT

J gene: TRBJ2-5
D gene: TRBD2
V gene: TRBV5-6
clone size: -
CDR3 protein: CASSSGTSGQETQYF
CDR3 DNA: TGTGCCAGCAGCTCGGGGACTAGCGGACAAGAGACCCAGTACTTC

J gene: TRBJ2-2
D gene: TRBD2
V gene: TRBV11-1
clone size: few
CDR3 protein: CASSLGLAGVTNTGELFF
CDR3 DNA: TGTGCCAGCAGCTTAGGGCTAGCGGGAGTCACCAACACCGGGGAGCTGTTTTTT

J gene: TRBJ2-5
D gene: TRBD2
V gene: TRBV4-1
clone size: -
CDR3 protein: CASSVGASGRGQTQYF
CDR3 DNA: TGCGCCAGCTCTGTGGGGGCTAGCGGGAGGGGACAGACCCAGTACTTC

J gene: TRBJ1-1
D gene: -
V gene: TRBV27
clone size: -
CDR3 protein: CASSRRLRTEAFF
CDR3 DNA: TGTGCCAGCAGCCGTCGACTCCGCACTGAAGCTTTCTTT

J gene: TRBJ2-7
D gene: -
V gene: TRBV7-9
clone size: few
CDR3 protein: CASSLPGRAYEQYF
CDR3 DNA: TGTGCCAGCAGCTTACCCGGACGGGCCTACGAGCAGTACTTC

J gene: TRBJ2-7
D gene: TRBD1
V gene: TRBV28
clone size: -
CDR3 protein: CASRLLGQGYEQYF
CDR3 DNA: TGTGCCAGCAGGCTCCTCGGACAGGGCTACGAGCAGTACTTC

J gene: TRBJ2-7
D gene: TRBD1
V gene: TRBV20-1
clone size: few
CDR3 protein: CSAVRQGGTYEQYF
CDR3 DNA: TGCAGTGCCGTACGACAGGGTGGGACCTACGAGCAGTACTTC

J gene: TRBJ1-3
D gene: -
V gene: TRBV12-3/TRBV12-4
clone size: few
CDR3 protein: CASSLRGRRTIYF
CDR3 DNA: TGTGCCAGCAGCCTTCGGGGCCGAAGGACCATATATTTT

J gene: TRBJ1-3
D gene: -
V gene: TRBV9
clone size: -
CDR3 protein: CASSVGPSGNTIYF
CDR3 DNA: TGTGCCAGCAGCGTAGGACCCTCTGGAAACACCATATATTTT